This T cell receptor (beta chain) was sequenced for a study of blood T cell repertoires in COVID-19. The assay was immunoSEQ multiplex PCR, and TCRdb's table has in-frame clones only and misses some. This table holds more than 300,000 clones, approximately 90% found once. The cohort comprised adults aged roughly 18 to 100 years residing in under 30 US areas. Germline CDR1 SEHNR, CDR2 FQNEAQ (reference sequence). Unmatched junction bases numbered 3, after V lost 3 bases and J lost 9 bases. CDR3 size: 14 residues. This clonotype was sampled from a woman under 30 who had recovered from COVID-19. The sample consisted of PBMCs or T cells enriched from blood (not recorded which). The gene calls are TRBV7-9 and TRBJ1-6; 9 bases line up with TRBD1. The CDR3 protein is CASSLGQGGSPLHF. The DNA of the CDR3 is TGTGCCAGCAGCTTGGGACAGGGAGGTTCACCCCTCCACTTT.